These 17 T cell receptor beta chains were all obtained from the same sample, sequenced in a study of blood T cell repertoires in COVID-19. Sequencing used immunoSEQ multiplex PCR; TCRdb keeps in-frame clones, though not all of them. The sample has about 99,000 clones; 75% to 85% are singletons. Sequencing was done on a sample of peripheral blood. These receptors all stem from a woman over 75 with active or convalescent COVID-19.

The rearrangement joins TRBV5-1 to TRBJ2-7; TRBD2 aligns across 8 bases. The CDR3 is made up of 15 amino acids. Germline values: CDR1 SGHRS, CDR2 YFSETQ. Trimming cost V 4 bases and J 3 bases; bases outside gene matches: 9. The CDR3 spells CASSVSGTGNYEQYF. CDR3 coding DNA: TGCGCCAGCAGCGTTAGCGGGACGGGTAACTACGAGCAGTACTTC.

The chain combines TRBV5-1 with TRBJ2-7, with D tentatively TRBD2 (5 bases). This CDR3 spans 15 amino acids. V shed 3 bases and J shed 6 bases, with 19 bases lying between them. Germline-derived CDR1 and CDR2 are SGHRS and YFSETQ. The DNA for the CDR3 is TGCGCCAGCAGCTCGCTGGGTAAAAGTGGAGGCGAGCAGTACTTC. Protein product: CASSSLGKSGGEQYF.

This rearrangement joins TRBV7-9 to TRBJ1-1; D not resolved. This CDR3 has 16 amino acids. Per the germline V gene, CDR1 is SEHNR and CDR2 is FQNEAQ (reference sequence). Deletions cut 5 bases from V and 1 base from J, with 17 bases between. In nucleotides, the CDR3 is TGTGCCAGCAGCCCACAAGCGGGATCCCCGAACACTGAAGCTTTCTTT. This translates into CASSPQAGSPNTEAFF.

This clone has just a few counts. The V call is TRBV10-1, the J call TRBJ2-1; the D gene is possibly TRBD2 (6 bases). Germline CDR1 is WNHNN and CDR2 is SYGVQD (reference sequence). V was pared by 0 bases and J by 2 bases, with 11 bases between. This CDR3 is built from 16 residues. Written as DNA, the CDR3 is TGCGCCAGCAGTGAGTCTAGCGGAACCACCTACAATGAGCAGTTCTTC. Translating gives CASSESSGTTYNEQFF.

V is TRBV7-6 and J is TRBJ2-3; possible D gene TRBD2, 7 bases. V was clipped by 1 base and J by 3 bases, with 23 bases between them. CDR3 length: 19 residues. CDR1 SGHVS and CDR2 FNYEAQ come from the germline V gene. Written as DNA, the CDR3 is TGTGCCAGCAGCTTAGATCCGGGCGGGAGCCCCAGGGGAACAGATACGCAGTATTTT. Its protein product is CASSLDPGGSPRGTDTQYF.

This clone was observed a handful of times. This chain links TRBV2 with TRBJ2-1; 8 positions agree with TRBD2. Germline V lookup: CDR1 SNHLY, CDR2 FYNNEI. The CDR3 sequence is 15 residues long. J gave up 8 bases and V 11 bases, and 17 bases lay outside the gene matches. CDR3 region: CASNRGGLGPYEQFF. The CDR3 region has the DNA TGTGCCTCTAATCGGGGGGGCCTAGGTCCCTATGAGCAGTTCTTC.

The table lists this clone with a few counts. The rearrangement links TRBV7-9 to TRBJ2-7; TRBD1 is a possible D gene (6 bases). V was trimmed by 5 bases and J by 1 base, leaving 15 bases between them. Germline CDR1 is SEHNR and CDR2 is FQNEAQ (reference sequence). The CDR3 is 15 residues long. The CDR3 sequence is CASSPAGQLSYEQYF. Here the CDR3 DNA reads TGTGCCAGCAGCCCTGCCGGACAGCTGTCCTACGAGCAGTACTTC. The whole variable domain, filled in from reference TRBV7-9 and TRBJ2-7, reads DTGVSQNPRHKITKRGQNVTFRCDPISEHNRLYWYRQTLGQGPEFLTYFQNEAQLEKSRLLSDRFSAERPKGSFSTLEIQRTEQGDSAMYLCASSPAGQLSYEQYFGPGTRLTVT.

The CDR3: CASSTYPGQGVTDTQYF. In nucleotides, the CDR3 is TGTGCCAGTAGTACGTACCCGGGACAGGGAGTCACAGATACGCAGTATTTT. V gene TRBV19 combines with J gene TRBJ2-3, with TRBD1 matching over 9 bases. This CDR3 has 17 residues. Germline CDR1 is LNHDA and CDR2 is SQIVND (reference sequence). Unmatched junction bases numbered 10, after V lost 4 bases and J lost 2 bases.

The chain links TRBV30 to TRBJ2-2, with 7 bases that match TRBD2. The J segment lost 3 bases and the V segment lost 4 bases, leaving 11 bases of the junction unmatched. Germline values: CDR1 GTSNPN, CDR2 SVGIG (reference sequence). The CDR3 covers 16 residues. The DNA of the CDR3 is TGTGCCTGGAAGCCACTAGCGTTTATGGACACCGGGGAGCTGTTTTTT. It yields the protein CAWKPLAFMDTGELFF.

This clone was observed a few times. The chain employs TRBV18 and TRBJ2-4; possibly TRBD2 for D (5 bases). CDR1 KGHSH and CDR2 LQKENI come from the germline V gene. This CDR3 is built from 15 residues. V gave up 2 bases and J gave up 8 bases, with 16 bases separating them. CDR3 coding DNA: TGTGCCAGCTCACCAGCCGGACCTTCGAGGGACATTCAGTACTTC. It yields the protein CASSPAGPSRDIQYF. Filled out from reference TRBV18 and TRBJ2-4, the complete variable domain reads NAGVMQNPRHLVRRRGQEARLRCSPMKGHSHVYWYRQLPEEGLKFMVYLQKENIIDESGMPKERFSAEFPKEGPSILRIQQVVRGDSAAYFCASSPAGPSRDIQYFGAGTRLSVL.

This rearrangement joins TRBV3-1 (or the pseudogene TRBV3-2) to TRBJ2-1, with D hard to call. Per the germline V gene, CDR1 is LGHDT and CDR2 is YNNKEL (reference sequence). The V gene lost 0 bases and the J gene lost 3 bases, with 3 bases spanning the gap. The CDR3 has 13 residues. Here the CDR3 reads CASSQDVYNEQFF. The CDR3 nucleotides are TGTGCCAGCAGCCAAGACGTCTACAATGAGCAGTTCTTC.

The chain combines TRBV7-9 with TRBJ2-1; TRBD1 aligns across 7 bases. V was clipped by 5 bases and J by 2 bases; unmatched bases: 9. This CDR3 comprises 16 residues. Germline V lookup: CDR1 SEHNR, CDR2 FQNEAQ (reference sequence). The CDR3 is CASSSSTGFPYNEQFF. DNA for the CDR3: TGTGCCAGCAGCAGCTCGACAGGGTTCCCCTACAATGAGCAGTTCTTC.

The V and J genes are TRBV29-1 and TRBJ2-1, with no clear D. Germline-derived CDR1 and CDR2 are SQVTM and ANQGSEA. Deletions cut 7 bases from V and 8 bases from J, with 21 bases between. CDR3 length: 14 residues. CDR3 nucleotide sequence: TGCAGCGCCCGACCGACACGCAGCTGGGATGAGCAGTTCTTC. Amino acids: CSARPTRSWDEQFF.

The chain carries TRBV19 and TRBJ2-7, with D possibly TRBD1 on 5 matching bases. V lost 4 bases and J 4 bases, leaving 5 bases between the germline ends. Germline assignment: CDR1 LNHDA and CDR2 SQIVND (reference sequence). The CDR3 is 11 residues long. The CDR3 nucleotides read TGTGCCAGTAGTACAGGGTACGAGCAGTACTTC. Amino acid sequence: CASSTGYEQYF. The variable domain in full, completed from reference TRBV19 and TRBJ2-7, reads DGGITQSPKYLFRKEGQNVTLSCEQNLNHDAMYWYRQDPGQGLRLIYYSQIVNDFQKGDIAEGYSVSREKKESFPLTVTSAQKNPTAFYLCASSTGYEQYFGPGTRLTVT.

V usage is TRBV24-1 and J usage is TRBJ2-7; 9 nucleotides align to TRBD2. Germline CDR1 reads KGHDR; CDR2 reads SFDVKD. V lost 7 bases, J lost 6 bases, and 15 bases stayed unmatched. The CDR3 covers 16 residues. CDR3 loop: CATRTNERLAVREQYF. The CDR3 nucleotides read TGTGCCACCAGAACCAATGAGAGACTAGCGGTACGCGAGCAGTACTTC.

The chain recombines TRBV7-9 with TRBJ2-5; D may be TRBD2 (5 bases). CDR1 SEHNR and CDR2 FQNEAQ come from the germline V gene (reference sequence). V was trimmed by 4 bases and J by 5 bases, leaving 17 bases between them. The CDR3 is 15 residues long. CDR3: CASSSDSHGVETQYF. CDR3 in DNA: TGTGCCAGCAGCTCGGACTCCCACGGGGTGGAGACCCAGTACTTC.

This clone is a singleton in its sample. The junction departs from germline at one end; a sequencing error may be responsible. This sequence joins TRBV5-1 and TRBJ2-7; no clear D gene. Germline CDR1 reads SGHRS; CDR2 reads YFSETQ. The CDR3 runs 13 residues. The CDR3 nucleotides read TGTGCCAGCAGCGCCGCTATCTCCTACGAGCAGTACTTC. It codes for CASSAAISYEQYF. The full variable domain, rest sourced from reference TRBV5-1 and TRBJ2-7, is KAGVTQTPRYLIKTRGQQVTLSCSPISGHRSVSWYQQTPGQGLQFLFEYFSETQRNKGNFPGRFSGRQFSNSRSEMNVSTLELGDSALYLCASSAAISYEQYFGPGTRLTVT.